The source of this T cell receptor beta chain is a study of control samples from healthy donors and cancer patients (dated by TCRdb to 2020 to 2021). A note on this clone: Which antigen it targets is not known. No quality values exist for individual bases; no much larger clone is one base distant.

The library came from the immunoSEQ multiplex PCR assay. The clones in this table, taken by TCRdb from immuneACCESS, are in-frame only. Not every clone is retained; where verified, under half of the shortfall comes from an unresolved V gene, and the cause of the rest is unknown. Within this sample are 100,000 to 150,000 clones, with less than 95% of them counted one time only. Together, the top ten hold around 7.9% of the sample. Counted from cysteine to phenylalanine, this CDR3 has 14 amino acids. Only the CDR3 DNA stays, 42 bases, in frame from base 1. Cut back by 0 bases and 6 bases, the V and J ends lie 11 bases apart. CDR1 ENHRY and CDR2 SYGVKD were looked up in the germline V gene.

Sequences were obtained from blood. Recombination connected TRBV10-3 to TRBJ1-1; there is no confident call for the D gene. This sequence was found in a man between 18 and 35 years old in good health. CDR3 sequence: CAISESTGFPEAFF. Read as DNA, the sequence is TGTGCCATCAGTGAGTCAACCGGGTTCCCTGAAGCTTTCTTT.